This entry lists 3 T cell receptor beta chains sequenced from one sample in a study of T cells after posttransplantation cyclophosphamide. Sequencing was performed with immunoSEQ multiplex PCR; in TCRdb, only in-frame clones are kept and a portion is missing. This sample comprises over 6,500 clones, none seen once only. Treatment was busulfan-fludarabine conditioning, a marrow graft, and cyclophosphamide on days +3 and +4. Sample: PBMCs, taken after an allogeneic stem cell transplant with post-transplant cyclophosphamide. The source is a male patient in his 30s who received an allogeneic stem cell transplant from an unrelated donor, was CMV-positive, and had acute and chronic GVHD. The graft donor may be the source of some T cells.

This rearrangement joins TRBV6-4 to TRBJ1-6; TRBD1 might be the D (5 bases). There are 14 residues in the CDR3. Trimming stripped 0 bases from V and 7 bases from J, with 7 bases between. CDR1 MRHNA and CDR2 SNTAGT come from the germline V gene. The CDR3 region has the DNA TGTGCCAGCAGTGACTCAGGGGCGAATTCACCCCTCCACTTT. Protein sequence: CASSDSGANSPLHF.

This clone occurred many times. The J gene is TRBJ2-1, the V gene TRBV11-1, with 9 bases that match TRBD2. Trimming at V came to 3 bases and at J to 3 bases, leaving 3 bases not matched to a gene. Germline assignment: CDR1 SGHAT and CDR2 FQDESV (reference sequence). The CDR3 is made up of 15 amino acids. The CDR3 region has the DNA TGTGCCAGCAGCTTCTGGCGGGAGGGCTACAATGAGCAGTTCTTC. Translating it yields CASSFWREGYNEQFF.

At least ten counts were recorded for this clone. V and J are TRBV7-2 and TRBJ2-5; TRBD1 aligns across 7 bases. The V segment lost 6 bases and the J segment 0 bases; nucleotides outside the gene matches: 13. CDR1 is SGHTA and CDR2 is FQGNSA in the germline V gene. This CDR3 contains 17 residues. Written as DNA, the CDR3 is TGTGCCAGCAGAGTATCCCGGGACAGAGACTACCAAGAGACCCAGTACTTC. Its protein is CASRVSRDRDYQETQYF.